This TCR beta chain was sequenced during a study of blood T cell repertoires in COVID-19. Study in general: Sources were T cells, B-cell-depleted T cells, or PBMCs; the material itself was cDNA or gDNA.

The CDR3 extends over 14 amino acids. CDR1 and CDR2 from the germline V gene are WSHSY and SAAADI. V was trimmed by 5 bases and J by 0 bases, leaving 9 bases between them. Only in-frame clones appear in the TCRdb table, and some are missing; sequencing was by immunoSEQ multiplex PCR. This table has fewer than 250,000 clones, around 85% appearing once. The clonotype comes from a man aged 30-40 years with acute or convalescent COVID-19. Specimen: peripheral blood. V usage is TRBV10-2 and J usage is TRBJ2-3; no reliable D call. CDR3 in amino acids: CASSSLTSTDTQYF. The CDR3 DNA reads TGCGCCAGCAGTTCCCTGACTAGCACAGATACGCAGTATTTT.